Following are 5 T cell receptor beta chains from one sample sequenced in a study of metastatic and nonmetastatic thyroid tumors. With MiXCR, TCRdb called clones anew from the PCR reads. The sample holds about 92,000 clones, approximately 15% seen once. Each patient went into thyroid surgery without having received any treatment. What was sequenced was blood. The origin of the receptors is a female donor with papillary thyroid cancer or a benign thyroid nodule (not recorded which). Some clones in this sample may be carry-over from other donors' samples.

This clone has a count of ten or more. The V call is TRBV20-1, the J call TRBJ1-4; a weak D match, TRBD1 (5 bases). Per germline, CDR1 DFQATT and CDR2 SNEGSKA (reference sequence). The V and J ends lost 0 bases and 11 bases respectively, with 16 bases between them. The CDR3 runs to 14 residues. CDR3 coding DNA: TGCAGTGCTAGAGATGAGAGGGGAGGGCGTAAACTGTTTTTT. This translates into CSARDERGGRKLFF.

This clone came up a few times. Being one base from a much bigger clone, this may be a read error. Other DNA variants within this sample encode the same CDR3. The chain recombines TRBV4-1 with TRBJ2-3; D gene ambiguous. Germline V gene data show CDR1 as MGHRA and CDR2 as YSYEKL. The CDR3 loop spans 15 amino acids. Trimming pared 4 bases from V and 0 bases from J, leaving 11 bases between. The CDR3, as DNA: TGCGCCAGCAGCCGCGTTACGGGTAGCACAGATACGCAGTATTTT. Translation gives CASSRVTGSTDTQYF.

This clone occurred a few times. A much bigger clone sits one base away, suggesting this may be a read error. Other DNA sequences in this specimen translate into the identical CDR3. This rearrangement joins TRBV11-2 to TRBJ2-1; possible D gene TRBD2, 6 bases. V was clipped by 5 bases and J by 9 bases, with 20 bases between them. CDR3 length equals 15 residues. CDR1 is SGHAT, CDR2 FQNNGV, per germline. The CDR3 nucleotides read TGTGCCAGCAGCGCCCGGGCGGGGCTCTCTGGTGAGCAGTTCTTC. Its protein is CASSARAGLSGEQFF.

This clone was observed at least ten times. This chain uses TRBV6-1 with TRBJ1-1, with 7 positions matching TRBD1. There are 15 residues in the CDR3. J was trimmed by 0 bases and V by 7 bases; bases with no gene match: 8. CDR1 is MNHNS, CDR2 SASEGT, per germline. The CDR3 sequence: CASTEGANLNTEAFF. As DNA, the CDR3 is TGTGCCAGCACCGAGGGGGCGAACTTGAACACTGAAGCTTTCTTT.

This clone was observed a handful of times. This sequence joins TRBV28 and TRBJ1-1, with 7 bases that match TRBD1. Germline V gives CDR1 MDHEN, CDR2 SYDVKM. The CDR3 is 14 residues long. V was clipped by 5 bases and J by 5 bases; unmatched bases: 8. In DNA form, the CDR3 reads TGTGCCAGCAGTCAGCCCGCAGGGGGAACTGAAGCTTTCTTT. Its protein product is CASSQPAGGTEAFF.